The entry below describes one T cell receptor beta chain. The antigen it binds to is not known. Base qualities are not provided; no much larger clone lies one nucleotide away. The collaborating institutions used their own protocols to collect whole blood in K2EDTA tubes. For TCRbeta analysis, collaborators shipped samples as frozen whole blood, isolated PBMCs, or DNA extracted from either of those sample types. This entry is derived from a study of blood T cell repertoires in COVID-19 (dated by TCRdb to 2019 to 2021). For the wider study: Samples covering the acute and convalescent phases of COVID-19 were provided by collaborators in the United States, Italy and Spain. The prospective study material was composed of cDNA or gDNA derived from T cells, B-cell-depleted T cells, or PBMCs. The samples were drawn from the first 160 participants of the ongoing ImmuneRACE study and from about 1,200 subjects provided by 6 global collaborators. Sample metadata almost always included a de-identified subject ID, COVID-19 status, age in years and sex. The repertoires were released in a freely available public database meant as a resource for research on the immune response to SARS-CoV-2. Subjects who had been exposed to COVID-19, were actively infected with it, or had recovered from it provided the deeply sampled blood TCRbeta repertoires that made up the dataset. Where available, HLA class I and class II types were obtained from metadata supplied by the sample provider rather than from assay-based typing.

Results and caveats for the whole study, not just this receptor: How much clinical and demographic metadata was included differed by source and by participant, and the metadata was provided uncurated.

TCRbeta CDR3 regions were amplified from genomic DNA using the immunoSEQ Assay, a bias-controlled multiplex PCR. As for how the authors treated the data: Nucleated cell counts per sample were estimated from amplification of reference gene primers within the assay. Sequence reads were collapsed and filtered to measure the absolute abundance of every unique TCRbeta CDR3 rearrangement. For each sample, productive Simpson clonality was calculated by taking the square root of Simpson's diversity index across productive rearrangements. Sourced from immuneACCESS, this table was stored by TCRdb with only in-frame sequences that have V and J called. A share of the clones is absent; for the studies checked, an unresolved V gene accounts for under half, and the remainder has no known explanation. V and J calls and clone size come straight from that table; D and trimming were deduced from the DNA. The sample has 50,000 to 60,000 clones on record, just over 90% of them singletons. The leading ten clones occupy 5.5% to 8% of the sample.

Deletion took 4 bases off V and 6 bases off J, with a span of 7 bases between the germline ends. The germline V gene sets CDR1 to SQVTM and CDR2 to ANQGSEA. Inclusive of the bounding cysteine and phenylalanine, the CDR3 is 11 residues long. Only the CDR3 portion is preserved as DNA: 33 bases, with reading frame beginning at the first base. The receptor was derived from a man aged 35 to 55 with acute or convalescent COVID-19. Sequencing was carried out using peripheral blood. The chain couples TRBV29-1 to TRBJ1-3, with no D gene named confidently. The nucleotides read TGCAGCGTTGCTTCCGTAAACACCATATATTTT. Translation gives CSVASVNTIYF.